This paragraph reports one TCR beta chain. In this sample, this clonotype turned up many times. Its cognate antigen has yet to be identified. Qualities for individual bases were not recorded, and no much larger clone is one base off. To synthesize cDNA, template-switch 5'RACE was performed with a primer carrying a 10-nucleotide random unique molecular identifier so that each TCR transcript was tagged. Over 180 million TCR-beta sequences, covering 15-18 subjects, were produced in each sequencing run. The RNeasy kit was used for extraction of total RNA. TCR-beta VDJ regions were amplified with primers for the TCR constant region and the 5'RACE anchor, using the KAPA Real-time Library Amplification kit. A first PCR added sample indexes and Illumina adaptors, and a second PCR then raised library yield. After Ampure bead purification, the roughly 650 bp TCR product was size-selected on a 2% E-gel SizeSelection system. Before pooling, library quality was assessed on a Bioanalyzer, concentration was determined with Qubit, and library quantification was performed with the Kapa Library Quantification kit. An Illumina HiSeq 2500 sequenced the libraries paired-end 2 x 150 bp. To increase sequence diversity, roughly 25-31% phiX was spiked into each library pool. In the authors' own workflow: The quality-filtered reads were processed with the UMI-based MiGEC pipeline, whose error correction step removed more than 80% of the raw TCR sequences. VDJ genes were aligned to IMGT germline references, and each clonotype was defined by a unique CDR3 amino acid sequence together with V-J genes. Clonal expansion, Shannon diversity and CDR3 relatedness (CalcPairwiseDistances, ClusterSamples) were evaluated with VDJtools, and phylogenetic trees were built with CLCbio workbench. Clones with at least 8 unique UMIs were defined as expanded, with this threshold being based on coefficient-of-variation modelling across technical triplicates. The public reads were run again by TCRdb, first through fastp at Q25 and then through MiXCR, and only productive beta chains were kept. Duplicate CDR3 protein sequences are folded into a single record with the most common DNA and genes. Here the V and J calls rest on TCRdb's processing, not on the authors' analysis. A total of approximately 68,000 distinct CDR3 sequences appear in this sample, 4.5% to 6% of them only once. About 2.2% of the sample lies in the top ten.

The V and J ends are trimmed by 5 bases and 5 bases, leaving 8 bases between them. Inclusive of the bounding cysteine and phenylalanine, the CDR3 is 11 residues long. Just CDR3 DNA is preserved here, 33 bases in frame from base 1. The germline V gene (reference sequence) gives CDR1 as DFQATT and CDR2 as SNEGSKA. The sample is drawn from a study of neurological immune-mediated disorders (dated by TCRdb to about 2019). Context from the whole study: Among the roughly 35 multiple sclerosis patients, roughly 31 had relapsing-remitting MS and 3 had secondary progressive MS. The cohort comprised about 70 subjects: around 15 HAM/TSP patients, approximately 34 multiple sclerosis patients and approximately 20 healthy controls. The 85 to 110 TCR-beta libraries included longitudinal samples, technical triplicates and paired sorted CD4+ and CD8+ T-cell subsets alongside PBMC samples. Using UMI-based sequencing, the study compared peripheral blood TCR-beta repertoires from patients with HTLV-I-associated myelopathy (HAM/TSP), patients with multiple sclerosis, and healthy controls. The full study reports these points: No association of the MS cluster with clinical or MRI features was observed, and the need for larger cohorts was stated by the authors. TCR clonal expansion was highest in HAM/TSP patients and lowest in MS patients, with MS patients falling below even healthy controls. Phylogenetic analysis grouped repertoires from 18 of 34 MS patients into a cluster of related CDR3 sequences, suggesting a possible repertoire-level signature. Across subjects, expanded clones never shared an identical CDR3 amino acid sequence, which suggests that the TCR-beta repertoires in every group were private.

Unsorted PBMC libraries were generated from 2 million PBMCs stored in RNAlater at -80 °C until RNA extraction. The multiple sclerosis patients were enrolled in a US clinical protocol that used magnetic resonance imaging to evaluate disease progression. Peripheral blood underwent Ficoll-Hypaque density gradient centrifugation to isolate PBMCs, which were then cryopreserved in liquid nitrogen. Sequenced: PBMCs. The TCR originated in a woman in her 70s with multiple sclerosis. The chain employs TRBV20-1 and TRBJ2-3; the D gene is perhaps TRBD2, from 6 matching bases. The DNA sequence is given as TGCAGTGCTTTGACTAGAGATACGCAGTATTTT. It codes for CSALTRDTQYF.